This TCR beta chain was profiled in a study of T cells after yellow fever vaccination. 5'RACE template switching generated TCR cDNA, adding a universal primer site and UMIs. TCRdb reanalysed the 5' RACE reads using MiXCR and keeps one entry per CDR3 protein. The sample contains approximately 160,000 distinct CDR3 sequences, approximately 10% of which appear only once. Germline lookup yields CDR1 DFQATT and CDR2 SNEGSKA (reference sequence). There are 14 residues in the CDR3. V was shortened by 0 bases and J by 5 bases, with 14 bases between the two germline ends. A few counts support this clonotype. This clonotype was obtained from a man aged 18 to 29 who received the YFV17D yellow fever vaccine. The chain joins TRBV20-1 to TRBJ2-7; D unclear. The sample in question was CD8+ T cells sorted from PBMCs, obtained 45 days after the yellow fever booster vaccination. The CDR3 coding sequence is TGCAGTGCTAGAGATGGAGCTGAAGCCAACGAGCAGTACTTC. It encodes CSARDGAEANEQYF.